Described below is a single T cell receptor (beta chain) sequence and its context. The sample is drawn from a study of CD8+CD57+ T cells in acquired aplastic anemia. Patients included in sequencing had previously demonstrated CD8+CD57+ cell expansion by flow cytometry. For CDR3 and TCR beta VDJ profiling, genomic DNA was the template used. One entry per CDR3 protein results from TCRdb running MiXCR on the reads. The repertoire consists of about 250,000 distinct CDR3 sequences, with more than 40% occurring once and the leading ten covering over 7.5%. Germline V gene lookup returns CDR1 LGHNA and CDR2 YSLEER. V lost 0 bases and J 5 bases, leaving 10 bases between the germline ends. The CDR3 extends over 14 amino acids.

The sequencing sample was made of sorted CD4+, CD8+, or CD8+CD57+ T cells (not recorded which) from PBMCs. The chain carries TRBV4-3 and TRBJ2-5, with D perhaps matching TRBD1 (5 bases). This clonotype was obtained from a human donor with aplastic anemia. This CDR3 reads CASSQDRVRETQYF. The CDR3, as DNA: TGCGCCAGCAGCCAAGACAGGGTTCGTGAGACCCAGTACTTC.